Included here is one T cell receptor (beta chain) sequence, with context. The specificity of this receptor is unknown. No clone much larger than this one lies a single base away; base qualities are absent. Libraries came from the immunoSEQ multiplex PCR assay. TCRdb's version of the immuneACCESS table is confined to in-frame rearrangements and falls short of the full clone set. An unresolved V gene accounts for under half of the shortfall where checked; the remainder is of unknown origin. Counted in this sample were approximately 25,000 clones; about nine tenths of them appeared once. In total, the top ten clones hold 8.3% of the sample. This entry comes from a study of T cell changes during pregnancy in multiple sclerosis (dated by TCRdb to the late 2010s). At the level of the whole study: In women with multiple sclerosis, the researchers looked at how the T cell repertoire shifted as pregnancy progressed.

The CDR3 sequence holds 14 residues, the cysteine and phenylalanine included. The CDR3 DNA has 42 bases and is translated from base 1. The germline V gene provides CDR1 MNHNS and CDR2 SASEGT. After removal of 4 bases from V and 13 bases from J, the junction retains 8 bases not matched to a gene. The chain is encoded by TRBV6-1 joined to TRBJ2-1, with TRBD1 identical over 12 junction bases. Material: CD8+ T cells from peripheral blood mononuclear cells, obtained in the second trimester of pregnancy. The source is a female donor with multiple sclerosis, enrolled in a pregnancy study. The CDR3 loop reads CASSAGQGADTQFF. The DNA sequence is as follows: TGTGCCAGCAGTGCGGGACAGGGGGCAGATACACAGTTCTTC.